This T cell receptor beta chain comes out of a study of long-term antiretroviral therapy in people with HIV. The assay, immunoSEQ v3.0, was run at survey level. Using immunoSEQ multiplex PCR, the repertoire was profiled, and TCRdb retains in-frame clones only, with some absent. The table includes 28,000 or so clones, approximately 83% detected once. The CDR3 is 13 residues long. V was cut by 5 bases and J by 1 base, with 8 bases left in between. Germline lookup yields CDR1 SNHLY and CDR2 FYNNEI. Note on this clone: Its specificity is not known.

Overall study findings and caveats: Collection spanned 2004 to 2017; ART regimens may be less effective than current ones. The study lacked data on ART adherence, viral resistance or therapy changes.

Donors each had at least one pre-ART PBMC sample and at least two post-ART ones. Sequences were derived from unsorted PBMCs, sampled 0.8 years before starting antiretroviral therapy. This clonotype originated in a man aged 18 to 30 with HIV. This rearrangement joins TRBV2 to TRBJ1-1; possible D gene TRBD1, 6 bases. The CDR3 here is CASSLGQNTEAFF. CDR3 nucleotides: TGTGCCAGCAGTTTGGGACAGAACACTGAAGCTTTCTTT.